These 21 T cell receptor beta chains were all obtained from the same sample, sequenced in a study of cytomegalovirus exposure and HLA in healthy donors. In the PCR, 60 Vbeta and 13 Jbeta primers were used. Clones were sequenced by immunoSEQ multiplex PCR, and TCRdb holds only the in-frame ones, with some missing. Here the sample spans about 79,000 clones, roughly two thirds being singletons. Sequenced material: PBMCs. The receptors were sampled from a woman between 45 and 60 years old in good health and CMV-seropositive.

The CDR3 here is CASSPTSNPGEKLFF. In nucleotides, the CDR3 is TGTGCCAGCAGCCCAACCTCAAACCCGGGTGAAAAACTGTTTTTT. The chain is built from TRBV7-6 and TRBJ1-4, with D unresolved. The germline V and J ends were trimmed by 5 bases and 7 bases, with 17 bases remaining between them. The V gene's germline CDR1 is SGHVS and CDR2 FNYEAQ. This CDR3 contains 15 residues.

The chain uses TRBV2 and TRBJ1-2; the D gene is possibly TRBD1 (5 bases). Per the germline V gene, CDR1 is SNHLY and CDR2 is FYNNEI. CDR3 length: 13 amino acids. Trimming shortened V by 6 bases and J by 4 bases, and 12 bases separated the two germline ends. The CDR3 nucleotides are TGTGCCAGCAGGGATGGGGGGATCTATGGCTACACCTTC. Its protein is CASRDGGIYGYTF.

The chain joins TRBV18 to TRBJ1-5, with D tentatively TRBD1 (6 bases). This CDR3 has 17 residues. The germline V gene encodes CDR1 KGHSH and CDR2 LQKENI. V was pared by 3 bases and J by 0 bases, with 15 bases between. CDR3 nucleotides: TGTGCCAGCTCACCTCCGACAGGATATTTTAGCAATCAGCCCCAGCATTTT. Its protein product is CASSPPTGYFSNQPQHF.

The table lists this clone with a few counts. The chain recombines TRBV6-1 with TRBJ1-5; D is undetermined. Germline V gene data show CDR1 as MNHNS and CDR2 as SASEGT. V lost 4 bases and J lost 13, with 17 bases in between. The CDR3 is 13 amino acids. CDR3 in amino acids: CASSATPDGDQHF. CDR3 bases: TGTGCCAGCAGTGCTACCCCCGACGGGGATCAGCATTTT.

This clone appeared a few times. In nucleotides, the CDR3 is TGCGCCAGCAACGGCGGGGACAATGAGCAGTTCTTC. This gives the protein CASNGGDNEQFF. The chain recombines TRBV10-2 with TRBJ2-1, with D possibly TRBD2 on 6 matching bases. CDR3 length: 12 amino acids. Germline values: CDR1 WSHSY, CDR2 SAAADI. Trimming took off 7 bases at V and 5 bases at J, with 9 bases between the two ends.

The chain is built from TRBV14 and TRBJ1-1; D is ambiguous. Trimming pared 5 bases from V and 3 bases from J, leaving 13 bases between. Germline V gene sequence: CDR1 SGHDN, CDR2 FVKESK. This CDR3 contains 14 residues. The CDR3, as DNA: TGTGCCAGCAGCTTGTGGGTTGGAGACACTGAAGCTTTCTTT. Translation gives CASSLWVGDTEAFF.

The chain links TRBV2 to TRBJ1-6; TRBD1 might be the D (6 bases). The germline CDR1 and CDR2 sequences are SNHLY and FYNNEI. The CDR3 contains 14 residues. V dropped 8 bases and J dropped 7 bases, with 15 bases sitting between them. The CDR3 DNA reads as TGTGCCAGCCGAAACAGGGTTGGGAATTCACCCCTCCACTTT. This gives the protein CASRNRVGNSPLHF.

This clone has a single count. This chain links TRBV7-6 with TRBJ1-4; unclear D gene. Germline V gene sequence: CDR1 SGHVS, CDR2 FNYEAQ. The length of the CDR3 is 13 residues. V was trimmed by 7 bases and J by 3 bases, leaving 9 bases between them. CDR3 DNA: TGTGCCAGCAAGCGGAGCCCTAATGAAAAACTGTTTTTT. Its protein is CASKRSPNEKLFF.

The rearrangement uses TRBV12-5 and TRBJ1-5; the D is unclear. Deletions cut 0 bases from V and 5 bases from J, with 2 bases between. This CDR3 spans 12 amino acids. Germline CDR1 reads LGHNT; CDR2 reads FRNRAP. DNA for the CDR3: TGTGCTAGTGGTTTGGTCTATCAGCCCCAGCATTTT. The encoded protein is CASGLVYQPQHF.

This clone has only one observation. This chain connects TRBV4-1 to TRBJ1-5; no clear D gene. V dropped 0 bases and J dropped 7 bases, with 7 bases sitting between them. The CDR3 covers 13 residues. CDR1 is MGHRA and CDR2 is YSYEKL in the germline V gene. In DNA, the CDR3 is TGCGCCAGCAGCCAAGATCTGAGGCAGCCCCAGCATTTT. This translates into CASSQDLRQPQHF.

As concerns this clone: Relative to the germline gene, one junction end is altered; a read error may explain this. The chain has TRBV7-7 and TRBJ2-5, with a possible D match to TRBD1 (6 bases). The CDR3 contains 14 residues. Germline values: CDR1 SSHAT, CDR2 FNYEAQ (reference sequence). CDR3 coding DNA: TGTGCTAGCAGCCCTGGACAGTTTCAAGAGACCCAGTACTTC. Amino acids: CASSPGQFQETQYF.

The genes are TRBV18 and TRBJ1-3; 12 nucleotides agree with TRBD1. The ends lost 3 bases at V and 2 bases at J; junction bases unmatched: 5. The CDR3 runs to 17 residues. CDR1 and CDR2 from the germline V gene are KGHSH and LQKENI. The CDR3 here is CASSPSRDRGPGNTIYF. CDR3 nucleotides: TGTGCCAGCTCACCTTCCCGGGACAGGGGGCCTGGAAACACCATATATTTT.

This clone was detected only a few times. V usage is TRBV10-3 and J usage is TRBJ1-2, with a possible D match to TRBD1 (6 bases). The CDR3 is 13 amino acids. Trimming cost V 3 bases and J 6 bases, with 11 bases left between them. Germline CDR1 is ENHRY and CDR2 is SYGVKD. The DNA of the CDR3 is TGTGCCATCAGTGACTCGGACAGAGATGGCTACACCTTC. Encoded protein: CAISDSDRDGYTF.

The chain is built from TRBV6-5 and TRBJ2-2, with D possibly matching TRBD1 (6 bases). CDR1 and CDR2 (germline): MNHEY, SVGAGI. The germline V and J ends were trimmed by 6 bases and 2 bases, with 13 bases remaining between them. The CDR3 totals 15 residues. CDR3 sequence (DNA): TGTGCCAGCAGCCGGGACACGGTAAACACCGGGGAGCTGTTTTTT. Protein: CASSRDTVNTGELFF.

This rearrangement joins TRBV7-9 to TRBJ1-2; 8 nucleotides match TRBD1. The germline V gene has CDR1 SEHNR and CDR2 FQNEAQ (reference sequence). The junction had 6 bases not matched to a gene; V was cut back by 5 bases and J by 10 bases. The CDR3 contains 12 residues. DNA for the CDR3: TGTGCCAGCAGCCTGGGACAGGAGTACTACACCTTC. It codes for CASSLGQEYYTF. The full variable domain, in which reference TRBV7-9 and TRBJ1-2 provide the parts outside the CDR3, is DTGVSQNPRHKITKRGQNVTFRCDPISEHNRLYWYRQTLGQGPEFLTYFQNEAQLEKSRLLSDRFSAERPKGSFSTLEIQRTEQGDSAMYLCASSLGQEYYTFGSGTRLTVV.

Written as DNA, the CDR3 is TGTGCCCCTCACCTCTATCGACAGGCCCTACTATTTGGAAACACCATATATTTT. It is translated as CAPHLYRQALLFGNTIYF. The chain links TRBV5-3 to TRBJ1-3; weak D call: TRBD1 (6 bases). TRBV5-3 is classed as an ORF, of uncertain function. CDR3 size: 18 residues. Trimming took 10 bases from V and 3 from J, leaving 29 bases between them.

In its sample, this clone was seen once. The gene calls are TRBV5-1 and TRBJ2-5; TRBD2 agrees at 13 bases. Per germline, CDR1 SGHRS and CDR2 YFSETQ. V was pared by 4 bases and J by 1 base, with 4 bases of the junction left unmatched. The CDR3 spans 16 residues. The CDR3 protein is CASSPRTSGSQETQYF. The DNA of the CDR3 is TGCGCCAGCAGCCCCCGGACTAGCGGGAGCCAAGAGACCCAGTACTTC.

This clone was counted once. The chain employs TRBV30 and TRBJ2-5; D is possibly TRBD2 (5 bases). This CDR3 region has 13 residues. Germline V gene sequence: CDR1 GTSNPN, CDR2 SVGIG (reference sequence). V was trimmed by 7 bases and J by 5 bases, leaving 17 bases between them. The chain's CDR3 is CASRTPGWETQYF. DNA of the CDR3: TGTGCCTCCAGAACCCCGGGGTGGGAGACCCAGTACTTC. Full variable domain (missing parts from reference TRBV30 and TRBJ2-5): SQTIHQWPATLVQPVGSPLSLECTVEGTSNPNLYWYRQAAGRGLQLLFYSVGIGQISSEVPQNLSASRPQDRQFILSSKKLLLSDSGFYLCASRTPGWETQYFGPGTRLLVL.

This clone was detected only a few times. The V and J genes are TRBV6-1 and TRBJ1-1; TRBD1 aligns across 7 bases. The CDR3 consists of 14 residues. V was clipped by 6 bases and J by 8 bases; unmatched bases: 12. CDR1 and CDR2 (germline): MNHNS, SASEGT. The CDR3 sequence: CASSGMDRNAEAFF. CDR3 coding DNA: TGTGCCAGCAGCGGGATGGACAGGAACGCAGAAGCTTTCTTT.

The chain links TRBV7-3 to TRBJ2-3, with 10 bases lining up with TRBD2. Germline lookup yields CDR1 SGHTA and CDR2 FQGTGA. The CDR3 loop spans 16 amino acids. J gave up 2 bases and V 5 bases, and 7 bases lay outside the gene matches. The chain's CDR3 is CASSELAGAPTDTQYF. In DNA, the CDR3 is TGTGCCAGCAGCGAGCTAGCGGGGGCCCCCACAGATACGCAGTATTTT.

The rearrangement joins TRBV7-6 to TRBJ2-3; D may be TRBD2 (5 bases). V lost 1 base, J lost 1 base, and 12 bases lay in between. This CDR3 comprises 16 residues. Germline CDR1 and CDR2: SGHVS and FNYEAQ. CDR3 sequence reads: CASSLVVAGRTDTQYF. CDR3 sequence (DNA): TGTGCCAGCAGCTTAGTGGTTGCGGGCCGCACAGATACGCAGTATTTT.